This TCR beta chain is from a study of cytomegalovirus exposure and HLA in healthy donors. General study findings and limits: Several top significant clusters appeared, in a later analysis, to be linked to common viral pathogens. In a later analysis, TCR beta V- and J-gene trimming showed a link to a missense DCLRE1C variant.

Concerning this clone itself: Its antigen is as yet unknown.

The primer mix had 60 Vbeta and 13 Jbeta primers. Here immunoSEQ multiplex PCR was the method, and the copy in TCRdb shows in-frame clones only, minus some. The data contain about 170,000 clones, under 85% of them singletons. Source material: PBMCs. This sequence originates from a woman between 18 and 29 years old in good health and CMV-seropositive.

Here the CDR3 reads CASSARTSGGLDSGANVLTF. CDR3 nucleotides: TGCGCCAGCAGCGCACGGACTAGCGGGGGCCTCGACTCTGGGGCCAACGTCCTGACTTTC. The chain employs TRBV4-1 and TRBJ2-6, with 13 bases lining up with TRBD2. With V trimmed by 5 bases and J by 0 bases, 10 bases remained unmatched. CDR1 is MGHRA, CDR2 YSYEKL, per germline. CDR3 length: 20 residues.